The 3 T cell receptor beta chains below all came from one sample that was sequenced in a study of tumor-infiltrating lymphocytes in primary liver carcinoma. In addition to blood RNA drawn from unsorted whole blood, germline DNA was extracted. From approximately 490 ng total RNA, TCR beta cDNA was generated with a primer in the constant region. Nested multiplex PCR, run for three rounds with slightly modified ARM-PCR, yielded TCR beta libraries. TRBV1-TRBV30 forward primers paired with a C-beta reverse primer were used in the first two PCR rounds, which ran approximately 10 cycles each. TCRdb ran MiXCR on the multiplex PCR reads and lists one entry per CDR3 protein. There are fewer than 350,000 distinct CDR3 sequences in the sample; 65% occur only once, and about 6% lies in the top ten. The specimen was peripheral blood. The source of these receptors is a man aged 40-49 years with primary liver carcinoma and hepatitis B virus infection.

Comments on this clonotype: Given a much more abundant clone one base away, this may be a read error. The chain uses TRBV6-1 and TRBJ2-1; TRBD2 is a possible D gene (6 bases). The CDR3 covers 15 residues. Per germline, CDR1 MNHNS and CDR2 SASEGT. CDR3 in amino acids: CVSSELAATYNEQFF. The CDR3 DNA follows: TGTGTCAGCAGTGAACTAGCTGCTACCTACAATGAGCAGTTCTTC.

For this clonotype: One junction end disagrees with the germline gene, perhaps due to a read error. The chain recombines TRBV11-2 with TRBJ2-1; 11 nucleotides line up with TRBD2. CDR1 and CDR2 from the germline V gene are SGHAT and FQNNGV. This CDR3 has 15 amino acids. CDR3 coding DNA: TGTACCAGCATCATACTAGCGGGAGTTGGTAATGAGCAGTTCTTC. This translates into CTSIILAGVGNEQFF.

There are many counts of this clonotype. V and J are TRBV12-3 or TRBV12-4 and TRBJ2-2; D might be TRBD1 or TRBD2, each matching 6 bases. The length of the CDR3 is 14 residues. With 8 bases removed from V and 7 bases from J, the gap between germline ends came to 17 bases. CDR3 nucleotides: TGTGCCAGCTGGAGGAGGGGGTCGATCGGGGAGCTGTTTTTT. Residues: CASWRRGSIGELFF.